These T cell receptor beta chains were read from a single sample in a study of CD8 T cells in ankylosing spondylitis. Via MiXCR, TCRdb re-called the 5' RACE reads, giving one row per CDR3 protein. The sample has more than 150,000 distinct CDR3 sequences, 10% to 15% seen once; the top ten hold approximately 11%. The sequenced sample consisted of blood, either unsorted or a sorted T cell fraction (not recorded which). The receptors were sampled from a female donor with ankylosing spondylitis or in good health (not recorded which). CDR3s include the opening cysteine and the closing phenylalanine or tryptophan. A D gene is named only where the DNA matches it firmly. Only part of the rows carry a size: once, few, many, or a class if the clone is expanded.

CASSLRLAESSSYEQYF	TGTGCCAGCAGTTTACGGCTAGCGGAATCCTCCTCCTACGAGCAGTACTTC	TRBD2	TRBJ2-7	many	TRBV28
CASSPRVSNQPQHF	TGTGCCAGCAGCCCTAGGGTTAGCAATCAGCCCCAGCATTTT	.	TRBJ1-5	many	TRBV7-2
CASGEGPQKLFF	TGTGCCAGCGGAGAGGGGCCTCAAAAACTGTTTTTT	.	TRBJ1-4	many	TRBV27
CASRRLASYNEQFF	TGTGCCAGTAGGAGACTAGCGTCCTACAATGAGCAGTTCTTC	TRBD2	TRBJ2-1	.	TRBV19
CSARHRTGKETQYF	TGCAGTGCTAGACACCGGACAGGGAAAGAGACCCAGTACTTC	TRBD1	TRBJ2-5	few	TRBV20-1
CATAEGLGYEQYF	TGTGCCACCGCAGAGGGTCTCGGGTACGAGCAGTACTTC	.	TRBJ2-7	few	TRBV28
CASSRRGRDTEAFF	TGTGCCAGCAGTCGCCGGGGGAGGGACACTGAAGCTTTCTTT	.	TRBJ1-1	many	TRBV6-1
CASSVDGGSYGYTF	TGCGCCAGCAGCGTCGACGGAGGGTCCTATGGCTACACCTTC	.	TRBJ1-2	many	TRBV5-1
CASSESGGGGETQYF	TGTGCCAGCAGTGAATCCGGCGGCGGGGGGGAGACCCAGTACTTC	TRBD2	TRBJ2-5	.	TRBV25-1
CASSTRTKSGELFF	TGTGCCAGCAGTACGCGCACCAAGTCCGGGGAGCTGTTTTTT	.	TRBJ2-2	many	TRBV12-3/TRBV12-4
CASAKGSSTDTQYF	TGTGCCAGCGCCAAGGGTTCATCCACAGATACGCAGTATTTT	.	TRBJ2-3	many	TRBV7-3
CSATRGSEPYEQYF	TGCAGCGCCACTAGAGGTAGCGAACCCTACGAGCAGTACTTC	.	TRBJ2-7	many	TRBV29-1
CASSYSLDRVTTDTQYF	TGTGCCAGCAGTTACTCTCTTGACAGGGTCACCACAGATACGCAGTATTTT	TRBD1	TRBJ2-3	few	TRBV6-5
CSTGEGSSGNTIYF	TGTAGCACGGGAGAGGGGAGCTCTGGAAACACCATATATTTT	.	TRBJ1-3	many	TRBV7-9
CASSLLSRDDEQFF	TGTGCCAGCAGCTTATTGTCGCGGGATGATGAGCAGTTCTTC	.	TRBJ2-1	many	TRBV11-1
CSARDAGRRTEAFF	TGCAGTGCTAGAGACGCGGGACGACGGACTGAAGCTTTCTTT	.	TRBJ1-1	many	TRBV20-1
CASTRPEKNEQFF	TGTGCCAGCACCCGTCCGGAGAAGAATGAGCAGTTCTTC	.	TRBJ2-1	many	TRBV7-2
CASSGAGPGNTIYF	TGCGCCAGCAGTGGGGCAGGACCTGGAAACACCATATATTTT	.	TRBJ1-3	.	TRBV5-1
CASRTSGSRVGEQFF	TGTGCCAGCAGGACTAGCGGGAGTCGGGTTGGGGAGCAGTTCTTC	TRBD2	TRBJ2-1	many	TRBV28
CASRVRTSGKVGGELFF	TGTGCCAGCAGAGTCCGTACTAGCGGGAAAGTCGGCGGGGAGCTGTTTTTT	TRBD2	TRBJ2-2	many	TRBV6-1
CASSFGGPLATQYF	TGTGCCAGCAGCTTTGGGGGGCCTCTCGCGACCCAGTACTTC	.	TRBJ2-5	many	TRBV7-9
CSAPPGWRGMSGEQYF	TGCAGTGCTCCCCCGGGTTGGCGGGGGATGTCGGGGGAGCAGTACTTC	TRBD2	TRBJ2-7	few	TRBV20-1
CASSRTSGQGYEQYF	TGCGCCAGCAGCCGGACTAGCGGCCAGGGCTACGAGCAGTACTTC	TRBD2	TRBJ2-7	.	TRBV4-3
CASSLSLTDEQYF	TGTGCCAGCTCACTCTCCTTGACTGACGAGCAGTACTTC	.	TRBJ2-7	.	TRBV18
CASSSTSGRYNEQFF	TGTGCCAGCAGCTCGACCAGCGGGAGATACAATGAGCAGTTCTTC	TRBD2	TRBJ2-1	.	TRBV5-4
CSAATGSSIQPQHF	TGCAGTGCCGCGACAGGGTCCTCAATTCAGCCCCAGCATTTT	TRBD1	TRBJ1-5	many	TRBV20-1
CATTGDGNREQYF	TGTGCCACCACCGGGGACGGTAATCGCGAGCAGTACTTC	.	TRBJ2-7	few	TRBV12-3/TRBV12-4